Reported below is one TCR beta chain. Its antigen is as yet unknown. This sample was included in a study of CD8 T cells in Susac syndrome. Broader study findings: The TCR sequencing and HLA analysis in the study involved a relatively small number of individuals, as the study acknowledged. Within Susac syndrome CD4+ T cell repertoires, clonal expansion was not evident.

Random-hexamer reverse transcription was applied to about 0.45 to 1 ug RNA. Amplification of TCR beta CDR3 by immunoSEQ multiplex PCR spanned 54 Vbeta and 13 Jbeta. TCRdb fed the immunoSEQ multiplex PCR reads into MiXCR, producing one record per CDR3 protein. The sample lists around 180,000 distinct CDR3 sequences; roughly 92% were seen once. The CD8+ and CD4+ T cells were negatively isolated, with the TEMRA cells enriched by FACS. This CDR3 is 17 amino acids long. The germline CDR1 and CDR2 sequences are ENHRY and SYGVKD. The J segment lost 0 bases and the V segment lost 2 bases, leaving 5 bases of the junction unmatched.

The source is a human donor with Susac syndrome. The chain has TRBV10-3 and TRBJ2-1, with 9 nucleotides matching TRBD2. Material for sequencing was CD4+ T cells from PBMCs. For the CDR3, the DNA is TGTGCCATCAGTGAGACCCTAGCGGGGAGCTCCTACAATGAGCAGTTCTTC. As protein: CAISETLAGSSYNEQFF.